The sequence of this T cell receptor beta chain was determined in a study of early T cells in non-severe SARS-CoV-2 infection (dated by TCRdb to 2020 to 2023). Notes on the research overall: TCR sequencing used bulk RNA from unsorted whole blood, so alpha and beta chains could not be paired. Study-wide conclusions, independent of this receptor: VDJdb matching was skewed toward anti-spike CD8 responses, so virus-specific expansions were likely underestimated and private and CD4 specificities were missed.

There are many counts of this clonotype. The specificity of this receptor is unknown. There are no base qualities to consult, and no much larger clone falls within one base. Libraries were prepared through 5' RACE. Data came from a NextSeq 500. To correct for sequencing error and PCR bias, the TCR library protocol tagged individual cDNA molecules with unique molecular identifiers. Sequencing covered both TCR alpha and beta chains, and within each sample the abundances of alpha and beta sequences were tightly co-correlated. The original methods were these. Decombinator V4 was used to perform V gene, J gene and CDR3 annotation of TCR sequences. TCRs were defined as expanded if a significant change between any two time points was detected under a Poisson model with p below 0.0001. TCR abundances were normalised to the total number of TCRs sequenced in each sample and reported as counts per million. TRAV1-2 paired with TRAJ12, TRAJ20 or TRAJ33 defined MAIT TCRs, while TRAV10 paired with TRAJ18 defined iNKT TCRs. VDJdb, accessed 1 November 2021, was searched for CMV, EBV and SARS-CoV-2 annotated TCRs, with TCRs annotated for multiple antigens excluded. TCRdb handled the public reads itself, with Q25 trimming in fastp and clone calling in MiXCR, and kept productive beta chains. When rows share a CDR3 protein, they turn into one entry using the most common DNA and genes. V and J calls and clone size were set by TCRdb, not the authors. The sample table records some 31,000 distinct CDR3 sequences; roughly 6% of these occur just once. Clones ranked in the top ten supply roughly 5.5% of the sample.

CDR1 and CDR2 are read off the germline V gene as SNHLY and FYNNEI. Counted from cysteine to phenylalanine, this CDR3 has 17 amino acids. Here the CDR3 DNA is all that survives: 51 bases in frame from base 1. V trim: 5 bases; J trim: 2 bases; unmatched bases: 9. Set within a cohort of healthcare workers in London, UK, this nested case-control study involved weekly PCR testing of nasopharyngeal swabs along with blood sampling. Healthcare workers were recruited during the week of the UK lockdown, between 23 and 31 March 2020, and followed weekly for up to about 15 weeks. This sequence uses TRBV2 and TRBJ2-3; 11 nucleotides in the junction match TRBD2. The receptor's source is an adult who was a healthcare worker with PCR-confirmed SARS-CoV-2 infection or an uninfected control (not recorded which). The source material was whole blood. The nucleotide sequence reads as follows: TGTGCCAGCAGTTCCAATATACTAGCGGGAGTCACAGATACGCAGTATTTT. Translation gives CASSSNILAGVTDTQYF.